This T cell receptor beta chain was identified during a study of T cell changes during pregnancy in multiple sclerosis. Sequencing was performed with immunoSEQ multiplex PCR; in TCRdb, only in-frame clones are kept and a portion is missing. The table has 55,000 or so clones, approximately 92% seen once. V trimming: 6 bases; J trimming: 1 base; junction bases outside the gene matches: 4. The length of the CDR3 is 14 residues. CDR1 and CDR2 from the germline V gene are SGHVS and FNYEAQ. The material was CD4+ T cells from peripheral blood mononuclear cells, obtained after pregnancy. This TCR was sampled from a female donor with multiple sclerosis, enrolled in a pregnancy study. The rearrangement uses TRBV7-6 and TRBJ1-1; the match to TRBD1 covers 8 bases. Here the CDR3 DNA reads TGTGCCAGCAGTTCAGGGGGCTGGAACACTGAAGCTTTCTTT. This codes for CASSSGGWNTEAFF. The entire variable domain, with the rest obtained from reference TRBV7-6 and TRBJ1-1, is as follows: GAGVSQSPRYKVTKRGQDVALRCDPISGHVSLYWYRQALGQGPEFLTYFNYEAQQDKSGLPNDRFSAERPEGSISTLTIQRTEQRDSAMYRCASSSGGWNTEAFFGQGTRLTVV.